A single sample gave rise to the 2 T cell receptor beta chains below, sequenced in a study of T cell responses to AZD1222 COVID-19 vaccine. Produced via immunoSEQ multiplex PCR; TCRdb's table is partial and in-frame only. The sample yields some 190,000 clones, around nine tenths seen once. Sample: peripheral blood, taken 28 days after the second AZD1222 dose. These receptors originate from an adult who received the AZD1222 COVID-19 vaccine.

The genes are TRBV6-5 and TRBJ1-3, with TRBD1 matching 8 bases. The V gene's germline CDR1 is MNHEY and CDR2 SVGAGI. Germline trimming cut 6 bases from V and 3 bases from J; bases unmatched to any gene: 4. The CDR3 extends over 14 amino acids. The CDR3 protein is CASRQGGFGNTIYF. The CDR3 DNA is TGTGCCAGCAGACAGGGGGGATTTGGAAACACCATATATTTT.

The chain uses TRBV9 and TRBJ2-3; D is perhaps TRBD2 (7 bases). Trimming pared 0 bases from V and 5 bases from J, leaving 19 bases between. CDR1 SGDLS and CDR2 YYNGEE come from the germline V gene. This CDR3 is built from 17 residues. The CDR3 DNA reads as TGTGCCAGCAGCGTAGGGAGTGGGGCGGGGGCCATAGATACGCAGTATTTT. Its translation is CASSVGSGAGAIDTQYF.